The T cell receptor beta chain under discussion was sequenced for a study of vaccination and CD4 T cells after COVID-19. Study information: Sampling that followed vaccination took place a median roughly 69 days after dose two, within a range of 14 to 241.

Cultured CD4+ T cells had their DNA profiled by the Oncomine TCR Beta short-read assay. Cultured CD4+ T cells yielded the extracted genomic DNA. A single record per CDR3 protein comes from TCRdb applying MiXCR to the PCR reads. This table has some 22,000 distinct CDR3 sequences, about 59% appearing once. V was shortened by 3 bases and J by 1 base, with 8 bases between the two germline ends. This CDR3 contains 14 residues. Per the germline V gene, CDR1 is SGHRS and CDR2 is YFSETQ. About this clonotype itself: The antigen is not known.

Treatment given: roughly 11-day PBMC culture with coronavirus spike peptide pools or control peptides (ViraFEST assay). Healthy vaccine recipients had no prior SARS-CoV-2 infection, shown by negative nucleocapsid antibodies before and after vaccination. The TCR comes from a human donor who received a COVID-19 vaccine. The chain carries TRBV5-1 and TRBJ1-3, with TRBD1 as a possible D gene (5 bases). The sample in question was CD4+ T cells from blood, cultured in vitro, obtained before SARS-CoV-2 vaccination. The CDR3 reads CASSSGTSGNTIYF. DNA of the CDR3: TGCGCCAGCAGCTCCGGGACGTCTGGAAACACCATATATTTT. Filled out from reference TRBV5-1 and TRBJ1-3, the complete variable domain reads KAGVTQTPRYLIKTRGQQVTLSCSPISGHRSVSWYQQTPGQGLQFLFEYFSETQRNKGNFPGRFSGRQFSNSRSEMNVSTLELGDSALYLCASSSGTSGNTIYFGEGSWLTVV.